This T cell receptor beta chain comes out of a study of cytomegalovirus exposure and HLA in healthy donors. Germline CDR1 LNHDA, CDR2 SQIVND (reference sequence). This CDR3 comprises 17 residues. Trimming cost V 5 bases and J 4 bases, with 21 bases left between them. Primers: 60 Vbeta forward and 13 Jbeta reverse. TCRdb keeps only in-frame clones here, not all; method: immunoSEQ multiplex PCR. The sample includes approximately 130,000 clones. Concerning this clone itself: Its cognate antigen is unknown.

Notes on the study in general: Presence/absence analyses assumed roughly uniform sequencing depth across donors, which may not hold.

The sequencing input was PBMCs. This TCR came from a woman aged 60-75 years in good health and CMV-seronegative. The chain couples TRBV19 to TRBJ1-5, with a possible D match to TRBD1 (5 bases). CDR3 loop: CASSLHSRGGSNQPQHF. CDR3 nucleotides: TGTGCCAGTAGTCTCCATTCCCGGGGGGGGAGTAATCAGCCCCAGCATTTT.